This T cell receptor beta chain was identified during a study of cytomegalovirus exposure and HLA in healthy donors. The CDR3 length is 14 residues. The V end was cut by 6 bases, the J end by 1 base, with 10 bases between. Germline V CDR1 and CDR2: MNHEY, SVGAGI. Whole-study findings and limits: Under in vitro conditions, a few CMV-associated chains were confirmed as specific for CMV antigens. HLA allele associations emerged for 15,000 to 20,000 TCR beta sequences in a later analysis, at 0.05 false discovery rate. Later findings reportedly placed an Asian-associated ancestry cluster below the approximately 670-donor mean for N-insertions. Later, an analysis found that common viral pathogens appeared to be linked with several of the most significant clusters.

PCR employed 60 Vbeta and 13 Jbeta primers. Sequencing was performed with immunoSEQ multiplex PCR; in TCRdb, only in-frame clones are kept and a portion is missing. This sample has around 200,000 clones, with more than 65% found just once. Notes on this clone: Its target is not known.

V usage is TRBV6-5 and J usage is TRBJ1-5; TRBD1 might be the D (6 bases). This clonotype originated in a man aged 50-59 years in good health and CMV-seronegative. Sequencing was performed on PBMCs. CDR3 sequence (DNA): TGTGCCAGCAGCACCGGGACAAGCAATCAGCCCCAGCATTTT. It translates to CASSTGTSNQPQHF.